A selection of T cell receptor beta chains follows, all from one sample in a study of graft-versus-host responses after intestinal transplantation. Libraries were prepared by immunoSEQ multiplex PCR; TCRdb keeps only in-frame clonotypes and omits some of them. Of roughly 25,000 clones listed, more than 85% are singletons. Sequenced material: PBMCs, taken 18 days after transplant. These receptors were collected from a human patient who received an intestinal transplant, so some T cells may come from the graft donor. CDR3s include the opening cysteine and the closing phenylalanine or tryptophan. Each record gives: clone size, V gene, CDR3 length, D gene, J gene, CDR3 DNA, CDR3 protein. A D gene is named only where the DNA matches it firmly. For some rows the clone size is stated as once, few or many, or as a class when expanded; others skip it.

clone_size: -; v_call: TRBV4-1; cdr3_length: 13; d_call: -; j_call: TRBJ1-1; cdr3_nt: TGCGCCAGCAGCCGAGGGGGGGTTACTGAAGCTTTCTTT; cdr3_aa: CASSRGGVTEAFF
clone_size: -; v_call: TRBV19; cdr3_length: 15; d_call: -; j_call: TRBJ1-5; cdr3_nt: TGTGCCAGTAGTGCGGACGACCTTAGCAATCAGCCCCAGCATTTT; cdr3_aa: CASSADDLSNQPQHF
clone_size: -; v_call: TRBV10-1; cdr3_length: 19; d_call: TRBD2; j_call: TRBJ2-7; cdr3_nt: TGCGCCAGCAGTGTCACGACTAGCGGGGGGGCCCTCGATAAGTACGAGCAGTACTTC; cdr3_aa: CASSVTTSGGALDKYEQYF
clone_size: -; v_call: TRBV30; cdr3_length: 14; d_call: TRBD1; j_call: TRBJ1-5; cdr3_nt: TGTGCCTGGAGTGTCGGACAGGGGGATCAGCCCCAGCATTTT; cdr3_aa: CAWSVGQGDQPQHF
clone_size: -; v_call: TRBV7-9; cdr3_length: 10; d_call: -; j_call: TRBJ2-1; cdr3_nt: TGTGCCAGACGCAGATCAGTCCAGTTCTTC; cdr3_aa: CARRRSVQFF
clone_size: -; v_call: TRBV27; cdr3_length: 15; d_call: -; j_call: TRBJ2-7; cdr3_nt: TGTGCCAGCAGTTTACGCGCCGACAGGCCCTACGAGCAGTACTTC; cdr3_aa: CASSLRADRPYEQYF
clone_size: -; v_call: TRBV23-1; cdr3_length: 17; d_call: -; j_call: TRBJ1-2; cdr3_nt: TGCGCCAGCAGTCCCTCTAATTACCGACAGACCAACTATGGCTACACCTTC; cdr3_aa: CASSPSNYRQTNYGYTF
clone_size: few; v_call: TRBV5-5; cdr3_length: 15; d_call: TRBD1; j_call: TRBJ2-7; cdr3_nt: TGTGCCAGCAGCTGGACAGGCTCGGCGGCCTACGAGCAGTACTTC; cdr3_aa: CASSWTGSAAYEQYF
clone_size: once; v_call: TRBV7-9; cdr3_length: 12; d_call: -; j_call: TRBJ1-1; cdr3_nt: TGTGCCAGCAGCCCTGGACTGACTGAAGCTTTCTTT; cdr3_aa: CASSPGLTEAFF
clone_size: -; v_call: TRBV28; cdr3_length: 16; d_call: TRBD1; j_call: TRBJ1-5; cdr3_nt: TGTGCCAGCAGGAAAGGGACAGAGGGAGGGAATCAGCCCCAGCATTTT; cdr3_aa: CASRKGTEGGNQPQHF
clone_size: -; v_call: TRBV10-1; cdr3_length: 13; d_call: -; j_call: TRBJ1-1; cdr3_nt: TGCGCCAGCAGTGATGAAAGTTTGACTGAAGCTTTCTTT; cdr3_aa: CASSDESLTEAFF
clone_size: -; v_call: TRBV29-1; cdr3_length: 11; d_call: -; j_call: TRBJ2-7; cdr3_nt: TGCAGCGTGGCCGGGGGATACGAGCAGTACTTC; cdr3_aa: CSVAGGYEQYF
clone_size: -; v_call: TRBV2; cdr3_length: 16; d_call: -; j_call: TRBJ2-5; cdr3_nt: TGTGCCAGCAGTGTGGCTGGGGGGGGGCTCCTAGAGACCCAGTACTTC; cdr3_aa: CASSVAGGGLLETQYF
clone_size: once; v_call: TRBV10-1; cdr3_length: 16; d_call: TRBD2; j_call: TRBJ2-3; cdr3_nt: TGCGCCAGCAGTGACGAGGGACTAGCGGGCACAGATACGCAGTATTTT; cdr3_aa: CASSDEGLAGTDTQYF
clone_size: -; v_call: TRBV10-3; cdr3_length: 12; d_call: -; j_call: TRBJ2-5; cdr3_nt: TGTGCCATCAGTGGGACCGAAGAGACCCAGTACTTC; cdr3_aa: CAISGTEETQYF
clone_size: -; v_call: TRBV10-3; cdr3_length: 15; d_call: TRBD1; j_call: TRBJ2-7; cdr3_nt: TGTGCCATCAGACCCGGGACAGGGGGCGCATACGAGCAGTACTTC; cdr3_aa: CAIRPGTGGAYEQYF
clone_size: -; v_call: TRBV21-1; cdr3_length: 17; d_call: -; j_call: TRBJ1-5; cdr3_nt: TGTGCCAGCAGCAAAGTCGTTTACAACAGGGGGTTCCAGCCCCAGCATTTT; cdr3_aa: CASSKVVYNRGFQPQHF
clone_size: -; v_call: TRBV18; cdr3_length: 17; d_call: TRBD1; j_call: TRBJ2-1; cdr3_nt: TGTGCCAGCTCACCATATAACCGGGACAGGGGGCCCGATGAGCAGTTCTTC; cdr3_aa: CASSPYNRDRGPDEQFF
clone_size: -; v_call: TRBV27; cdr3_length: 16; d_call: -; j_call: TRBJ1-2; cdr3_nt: TGTGCCAGCAGTTTGGCAGGGGTTAACGCTAACTATGGCTACACCTTC; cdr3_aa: CASSLAGVNANYGYTF
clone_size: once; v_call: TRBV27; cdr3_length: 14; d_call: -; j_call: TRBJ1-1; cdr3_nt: TGTGCCAGCAGTTTAAACAGGAGGGGGACTGAAGCTTTCTTT; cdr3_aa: CASSLNRRGTEAFF
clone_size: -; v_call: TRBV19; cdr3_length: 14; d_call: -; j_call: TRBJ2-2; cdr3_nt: TGTGCCAGTGCAGCACAGGGTCACACCGGGGAGCTGTTTTTT; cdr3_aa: CASAAQGHTGELFF
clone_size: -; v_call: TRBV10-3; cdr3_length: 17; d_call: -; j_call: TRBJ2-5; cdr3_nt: TGTGCCATCAGTGAGTCCGACGGGGGAGGGGGGAGAGAGACCCAGTACTTC; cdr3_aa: CAISESDGGGGRETQYF
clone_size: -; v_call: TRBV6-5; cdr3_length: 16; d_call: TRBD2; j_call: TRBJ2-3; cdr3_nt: TGTGCCAGCAGTTCTAGCGGGGGGGTGGGGGCAGATACGCAGTATTTT; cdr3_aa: CASSSSGGVGADTQYF
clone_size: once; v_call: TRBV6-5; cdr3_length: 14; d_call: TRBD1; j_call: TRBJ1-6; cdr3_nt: TGTGCCAGCAGGGGACAGGTCCATAATTCACCCCTCCACTTT; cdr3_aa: CASRGQVHNSPLHF
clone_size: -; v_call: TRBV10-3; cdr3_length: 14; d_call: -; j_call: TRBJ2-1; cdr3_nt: TGTGCCATCAGTGAGCCCGGAACAGGCAATGAGCAGTTCTTC; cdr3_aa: CAISEPGTGNEQFF
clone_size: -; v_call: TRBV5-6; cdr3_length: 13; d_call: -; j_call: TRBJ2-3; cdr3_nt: TGTGCCAGCTGCATAGGGGAAGTGTATACGCAGTATTTT; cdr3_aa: CASCIGEVYTQYF
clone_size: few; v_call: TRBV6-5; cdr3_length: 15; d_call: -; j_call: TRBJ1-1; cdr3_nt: TGTGCCAGCAGTTACGCGAGGGGGATCGGCACTGAAGCTTTCTTT; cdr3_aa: CASSYARGIGTEAFF
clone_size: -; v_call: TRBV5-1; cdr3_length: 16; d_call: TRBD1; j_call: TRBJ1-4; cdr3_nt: TGCGCCAGCAGGGGGACAGGGGGCACAACTAATGAAAAACTGTTTTTT; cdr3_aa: CASRGTGGTTNEKLFF
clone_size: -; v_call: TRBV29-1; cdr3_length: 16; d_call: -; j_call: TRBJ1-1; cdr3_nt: TGCAGCGTTGAAGGAGGGTTTGCGGGATGGGGCACTGAAGCTTTCTTT; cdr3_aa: CSVEGGFAGWGTEAFF
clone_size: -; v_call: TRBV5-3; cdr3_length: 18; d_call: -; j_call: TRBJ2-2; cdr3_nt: TGTGCCAGAAGCCCCGAAACTGGGAGTCTTTCCGACACCGGGGAGCTGTTTTTT; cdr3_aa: CARSPETGSLSDTGELFF
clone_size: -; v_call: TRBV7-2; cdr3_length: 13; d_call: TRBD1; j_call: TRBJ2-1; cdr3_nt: TGTGCCAGCAGCGAGACAGGGTTCAATGAGCAGTTCTTC; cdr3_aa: CASSETGFNEQFF
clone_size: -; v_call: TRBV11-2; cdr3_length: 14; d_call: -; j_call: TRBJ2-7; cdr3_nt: TGTGCCAGCAGCTTAGATTGGGTACCCTACGAGCAGTACTTC; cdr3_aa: CASSLDWVPYEQYF
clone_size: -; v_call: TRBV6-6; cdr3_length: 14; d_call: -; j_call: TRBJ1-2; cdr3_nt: TGTGCCAGCAGTTACTTGACCACAAGTTATGGCTACACCTTC; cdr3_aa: CASSYLTTSYGYTF
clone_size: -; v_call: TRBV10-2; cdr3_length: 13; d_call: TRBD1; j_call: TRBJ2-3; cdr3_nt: TGCGCCAGCAGGACAGGGGGCGCAGATACGCAGTATTTT; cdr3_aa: CASRTGGADTQYF
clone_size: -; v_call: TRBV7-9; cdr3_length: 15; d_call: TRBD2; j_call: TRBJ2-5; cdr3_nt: TGTGCCAGCAGCTTAGCCGGGACTAGTCAAGAGACCCAGTACTTC; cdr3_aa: CASSLAGTSQETQYF
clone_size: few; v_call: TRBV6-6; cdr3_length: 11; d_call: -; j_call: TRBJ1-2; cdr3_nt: TGTGCCAGCAGGGAGATATATGGCTACACCTTC; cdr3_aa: CASREIYGYTF
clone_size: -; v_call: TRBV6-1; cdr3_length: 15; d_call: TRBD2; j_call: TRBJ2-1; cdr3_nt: TGTGCCAGCAGTGTCACTAGCGGGCGAACCAATGAGCAGTTCTTC; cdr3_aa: CASSVTSGRTNEQFF
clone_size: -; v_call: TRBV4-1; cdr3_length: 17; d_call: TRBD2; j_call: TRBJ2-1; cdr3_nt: TGCGCCAGCAGCCAAGAGCCAGCGGGGGAACCCTACAATGAGCAGTTCTTC; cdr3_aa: CASSQEPAGEPYNEQFF
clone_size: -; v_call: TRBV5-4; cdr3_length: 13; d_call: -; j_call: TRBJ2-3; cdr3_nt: TGTGCCAGCAGCTTGGCGGCAGAGCTCACGCAGTATTTT; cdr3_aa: CASSLAAELTQYF
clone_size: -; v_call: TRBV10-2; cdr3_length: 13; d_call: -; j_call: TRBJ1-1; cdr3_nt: TGCGCCAGCAGTGATACAGGGAACACTGAAGCTTTCTTT; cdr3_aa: CASSDTGNTEAFF
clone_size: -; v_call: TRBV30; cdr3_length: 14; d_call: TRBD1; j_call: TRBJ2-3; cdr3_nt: TGTGCCTGGTCAGGGGGCGGCGGGACAGATACGCAGTATTTT; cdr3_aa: CAWSGGGGTDTQYF
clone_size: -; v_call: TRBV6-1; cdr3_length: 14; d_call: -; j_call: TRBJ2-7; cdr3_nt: TGTGCCAGCAGGGAAGACAGTAGCTCCTACGAGCAGTACTTC; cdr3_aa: CASREDSSSYEQYF
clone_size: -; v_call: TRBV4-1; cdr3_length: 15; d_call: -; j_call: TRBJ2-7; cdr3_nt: TGCGCCAGCAGCCAAGATGTTATCTCCGCGTACGAGCAGTACTTC; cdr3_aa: CASSQDVISAYEQYF
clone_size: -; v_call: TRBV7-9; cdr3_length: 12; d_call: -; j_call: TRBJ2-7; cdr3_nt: TGTGCCAGCAGCGAGCAATGGGACGAGCAGTACTTC; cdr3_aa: CASSEQWDEQYF
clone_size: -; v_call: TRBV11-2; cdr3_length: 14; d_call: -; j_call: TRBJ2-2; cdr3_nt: TGTGCCAGCAGCTTAGTACAGGGTCCCGGGGAGCTGTTTTTT; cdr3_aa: CASSLVQGPGELFF
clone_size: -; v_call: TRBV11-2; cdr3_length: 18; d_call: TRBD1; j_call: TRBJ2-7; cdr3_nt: TGTGCCAGCAGCTTACAGGGGACAGTTGTCCTTCCTGGCTACGAGCAGTACTTC; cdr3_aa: CASSLQGTVVLPGYEQYF
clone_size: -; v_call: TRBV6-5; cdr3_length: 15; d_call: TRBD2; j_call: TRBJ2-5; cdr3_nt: TGTGCCAGCAGGGCTAGCGGGGGGGCCGGGGAGACCCAGTACTTC; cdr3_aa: CASRASGGAGETQYF
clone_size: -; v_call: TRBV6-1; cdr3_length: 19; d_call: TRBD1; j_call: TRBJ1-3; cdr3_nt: TGTGCCAGCAGTGAAGGGACAGGGGGTGATAGGACCTCTGGAAACACCATATATTTT; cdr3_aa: CASSEGTGGDRTSGNTIYF
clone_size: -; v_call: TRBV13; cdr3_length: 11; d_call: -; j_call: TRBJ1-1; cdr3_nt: TGTGCCAGCAGCTTAGCCACTGAAGCTTTCTTT; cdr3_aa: CASSLATEAFF
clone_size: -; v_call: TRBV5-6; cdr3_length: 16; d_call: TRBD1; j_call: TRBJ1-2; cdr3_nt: TGTGCCAGCAGCTTTGGAGGGGGCCCTTCTAACTATGGCTACACCTTC; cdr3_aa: CASSFGGGPSNYGYTF
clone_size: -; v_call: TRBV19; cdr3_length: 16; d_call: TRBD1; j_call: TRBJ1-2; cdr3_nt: TGTGCCAGTAGGCCGGGACAGGGGTTGAGGATTTATGGCTACACCTTC; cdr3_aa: CASRPGQGLRIYGYTF
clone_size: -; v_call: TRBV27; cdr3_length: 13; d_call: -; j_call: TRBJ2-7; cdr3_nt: TGTGCCAGCAGTTTATCCGGGTCCTACGAGCAGTACTTC; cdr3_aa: CASSLSGSYEQYF
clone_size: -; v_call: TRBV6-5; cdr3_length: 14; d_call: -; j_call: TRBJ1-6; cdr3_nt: TGTGCCAGCAGCCTCCAGTCCTATAATTCACCCCTCCACTTT; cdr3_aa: CASSLQSYNSPLHF
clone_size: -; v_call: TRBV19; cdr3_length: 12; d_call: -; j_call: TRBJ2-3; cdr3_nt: TGTGCCAGTAGTACAGGGACAGATACGCAGTATTTT; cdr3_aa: CASSTGTDTQYF